The 4 T cell receptor beta chains in this list originate from one sample, sequenced in a study of early T cells in non-severe SARS-CoV-2 infection. One entry per CDR3 protein results from TCRdb running MiXCR on the 5' RACE reads. The sample holds some 50,000 distinct CDR3 sequences; 9.3% are singletons and the top ten take around 21%. What was sequenced was whole blood. Source of these receptors: an adult who was a healthcare worker with PCR-confirmed SARS-CoV-2 infection or an uninfected control (not recorded which).

This chain connects TRBV9 to TRBJ1-2; 7 bases map to TRBD1. Germline V gene lookup returns CDR1 SGDLS and CDR2 YYNGEE. The CDR3 extends over 14 amino acids. Trimming took 0 bases from V and 4 from J; bases not matched to a gene: 3. In DNA, the CDR3 is TGTGCCAGCAGCGTAGGAGGGACAGCCTATGGCTACACCTTC. It specifies CASSVGGTAYGYTF.

This clonotype was counted many times. The V call is TRBV5-1, the J call TRBJ2-5, with D possibly being TRBD2 (6 bases). Deletions cut 5 bases from V and 2 bases from J, with 7 bases between. The CDR3 totals 12 residues. Germline V gene sequence: CDR1 SGHRS, CDR2 YFSETQ. Here the CDR3 DNA reads TGCGCCAGCAGTAGCGGTCAAGAGACCCAGTACTTC. It yields the protein CASSSGQETQYF.

The chain recombines TRBV18 with TRBJ1-1, with 8 bases identical to TRBD1. Looked up from germline, CDR1 is KGHSH and CDR2 is LQKENI. The CDR3 runs to 16 residues. With V trimmed by 4 bases and J by 2 bases, 9 bases remained unmatched. In nucleotides, the CDR3 is TGTGCCAGCTCACTCGGGACAGGCGCCCTTAACACTGAAGCTTTCTTT. Translating gives CASSLGTGALNTEAFF.

The chain combines TRBV2 with TRBJ1-1; maybe TRBD1 (5 bases). Germline CDR1 reads SNHLY; CDR2 reads FYNNEI. The V end was cut by 7 bases, the J end by 3 bases, with 15 bases between. The CDR3 has 14 residues. This CDR3 is CASTTEGLDTEAFF. In DNA form, the CDR3 reads TGTGCCAGCACCACGGAGGGGTTGGACACTGAAGCTTTCTTT.